Presented here are 26 T cell receptor beta chains from one specimen sequenced in a study of blood T cells in healthy people across ages. For the second PCR, which ran for about 6 to 11 cycles, a sample-barcoded 5' primer and a J-beta primer mix were used. Each CDR3 protein is one row after TCRdb ran MiXCR on the 5' RACE reads. The sample shows about a million distinct CDR3 sequences, less than 45% of them seen only once. The source material was blood. Source of these receptors: a man aged 18 to 30 in good health.

This chain connects TRBV10-3 to TRBJ1-5, with D uncertain. Trimming took 6 bases from V and 3 from J, leaving 12 bases between them. Germline CDR1 is ENHRY and CDR2 is SYGVKD. The CDR3 loop spans 14 amino acids. The CDR3 DNA is TGTGCCATCAGACCGGACGGGTCCAATCAGCCCCAGCATTTT. Residues: CAIRPDGSNQPQHF.

Comments on this clonotype: This clone may be a read error of a much larger clone one base away. The chain carries TRBV25-1 and TRBJ2-7; D gene ambiguous. Germline CDR1 and CDR2: MGHDK and SYGVNS. The CDR3 is 17 residues long. V shed 7 bases and J shed 7 bases, with 29 bases lying between them. CDR3 in DNA: TGTGCCAGCACCCCATCGTTTGGTTCCGGCTCCTACAATGAGCAGTACTTC. This encodes CASTPSFGSGSYNEQYF.

Comments on this clonotype: Germline is not matched at one junction end, which may reflect a read error. This rearrangement joins TRBV28 to TRBJ2-1; no reliable D call. The J call may be incorrect, as the DNA end agrees better with TRBJ2-7. Germline CDR1 reads MDHEN; CDR2 reads SYDVKM. CDR3 length: 14 residues. CDR3 residues: CAGRNPNSYNEQYF. Here the CDR3 DNA reads TGTGCCGGCAGAAACCCCAACTCCTACAATGAGCAGTACTTC.

As for this clonotype: A much larger clone differs from this one at a single base, so this may be a read error. The J gene is TRBJ2-7, the V gene TRBV12-3 or TRBV12-4; D is possibly TRBD2 (5 bases). This CDR3 is built from 13 residues. Trimming removed 8 bases at V and 7 bases at J, with 18 bases between. CDR3 residues: CASSPTSGNEQYF. CDR3 nucleotide sequence: TGTGCCAGCTCGCCGACGAGCGGTAATGAGCAGTACTTC.

The chain recombines TRBV20-1 with TRBJ1-5; D gene ambiguous. Trimming took 4 bases from V and 7 from J, leaving 14 bases between them. Germline V gene data show CDR1 as DFQATT and CDR2 as SNEGSKA (reference sequence). The CDR3 covers 13 residues. Here the CDR3 DNA reads TGCAGTGCTATAGAGGACTTGCAACAGCCCCAGCATTTT. It specifies CSAIEDLQQPQHF.

This clonotype turned up a few times. The J gene is TRBJ1-4, the V gene TRBV3-1; D not resolved. CDR1 is LGHDT and CDR2 is YNNKEL in the germline V gene (reference sequence). This CDR3 has 16 residues. The germline V and J ends were trimmed by 4 bases and 7 bases, with 19 bases remaining between them. The CDR3 nucleotides read TGTGCCAGCAGCCCGGATCACACTAAAGTCAGTGAAAAACTGTTTTTT. It yields the protein CASSPDHTKVSEKLFF.

Points on this clonotype: A read error is possible here, since a much larger clone lies one base away. The genes are TRBV18 and TRBJ2-7; D uncertain. From germline, CDR1 is KGHSH and CDR2 LQKENI. The V end was cut by 1 base, the J end by 7 bases, with 8 bases between. The CDR3 has 12 residues. The CDR3 reads CASSPRFQEQYF. CDR3 nucleotides: TGTGCCAGCTCACCACGGTTCCAGGAGCAGTACTTC.

This clonotype was picked up a small number of times. The rearrangement links TRBV5-1 to TRBJ1-1, with unresolved D. The CDR3 covers 15 residues. The V gene lost 0 bases and the J gene lost 0 bases, with 9 bases spanning the gap. Per the germline V gene, CDR1 is SGHRS and CDR2 is YFSETQ. DNA of the CDR3: TGCGCCAGCAGCTTGGAAACGGGCATGAACACTGAAGCTTTCTTT. Its translation is CASSLETGMNTEAFF.

This clonotype was found a few times. This chain joins TRBV29-1 and TRBJ2-2; D possibly corresponds to TRBD2 (6 bases). The CDR3 length is 14 residues. The V and J ends lost 4 bases and 4 bases respectively, with 13 bases between them. Looked up from germline, CDR1 is SQVTM and CDR2 is ANQGSEA. The CDR3 DNA reads as TGCAGCGTTGCCCTGGGGACTGCCACCGGGGAGCTGTTTTTT. Amino acid sequence: CSVALGTATGELFF.

This rearrangement joins TRBV13 to TRBJ2-3; D is unclear. The V and J ends lost 3 bases and 2 bases respectively, with 9 bases between them. The CDR3 runs 14 residues. The germline CDR1 and CDR2 sequences are PRHDT and FYEKMQ (reference sequence). The CDR3 region has the DNA TGTGCCAGCAGCTTCGAGACGAACACAGATACGCAGTATTTT. Translating it yields CASSFETNTDTQYF.

This clonotype was recorded a few times. The chain combines TRBV20-1 with TRBJ2-3, with a tentative D call TRBD2 (6 bases). There are 12 residues in the CDR3. Between the trimmed V and J ends, which lost 3 bases and 8 bases, there was a span of 12 bases. Germline V CDR1 and CDR2: DFQATT, SNEGSKA (reference sequence). The CDR3 sequence: CSASGGSGTQYF. In DNA form, the CDR3 reads TGCAGTGCTAGCGGGGGTTCGGGTACGCAGTATTTT.

The genes are TRBV6-5 and TRBJ2-4; D is perhaps TRBD1 or TRBD2 (5 bases each). Gene TRBJ2-5 matches the end of the DNA better, so the J call may be wrong. The germline V gene has CDR1 MNHEY and CDR2 SVGAGI. This CDR3 comprises 16 residues. The DNA of the CDR3 is TGTGCCAGCAGTTACGGGGACCCCTGGGGCGAAGAGACCCAGTACTTC. Its protein is CASSYGDPWGEETQYF.

This clonotype was observed a few times. The rearrangement links TRBV6-5 to TRBJ2-7, with 7 bases fitting TRBD2. The CDR3 is 16 residues long. Trimming removed 2 bases from V and 4 bases from J; junction bases left unmatched: 11. Germline loops: CDR1 MNHEY, CDR2 SVGAGI. The CDR3 region is CASSYLPGTKTYEQYF. DNA of the CDR3: TGTGCCAGCAGTTACCTACCCGGGACTAAGACTTACGAGCAGTACTTC.

This chain links TRBV20-1 with TRBJ2-7; D possibly corresponds to TRBD1 (6 bases). Deletions cut 0 bases from V and 10 bases from J, with 16 bases between. Germline V lookup: CDR1 DFQATT, CDR2 SNEGSKA (reference sequence). This CDR3 is built from 13 residues. The CDR3 nucleotides are TGCAGTGCTAGAGATGGGACACAAGAGGCCCAGTACTTC. The encoded protein is CSARDGTQEAQYF.

The chain uses TRBV3-1 and TRBJ2-1; possible D gene TRBD2, 6 bases. Trimming cost V 5 bases and J 3 bases, with 17 bases left between them. Per germline, CDR1 LGHDT and CDR2 YNNKEL (reference sequence). The CDR3 length is 16 residues. The CDR3 sequence: CASSWRASGYYNEQFF. CDR3 bases: TGTGCCAGCAGCTGGAGGGCGAGCGGGTACTACAATGAGCAGTTCTTC.

The V call is TRBV4-3, the J call TRBJ2-3; 12 bases agree with TRBD2. CDR1 and CDR2 (germline): LGHNA, YSLEER. The trim removed 4 bases at V and 0 bases at J, leaving 11 bases unmatched. This CDR3 is built from 19 residues. CDR3 sequence reads: CASSPGLAGPSPSTDTQYF. DNA for the CDR3: TGCGCCAGCAGCCCTGGACTAGCGGGGCCAAGCCCTAGCACAGATACGCAGTATTTT.

The CDR3 DNA follows: TGTGCCAGCAGCGTAAATTTTAGGGGACAGGGGGACGATACGCAGTATTTT. Its translation is CASSVNFRGQGDDTQYF. This chain joins TRBV9 and TRBJ2-3; TRBD1 aligns across 11 bases. V lost 1 base, J lost 6 bases, and 10 bases stayed unmatched. Germline V CDR1 and CDR2: SGDLS, YYNGEE. CDR3 length: 17 residues. The variable domain in full, completed from reference TRBV9 and TRBJ2-3, reads DSGVTQTPKHLITATGQRVTLRCSPRSGDLSVYWYQQSLDQGLQFLIQYYNGEERAKGNILERFSAQQFPDLHSELNLSSLELGDSALYFCASSVNFRGQGDDTQYFGPGTRLTVL.

This clonotype was found many times. The rearrangement links TRBV20-1 to TRBJ2-3, with TRBD2 as a possible D gene (6 bases). V dropped 1 base and J dropped 4 bases, with 9 bases sitting between them. The CDR3 is made up of 13 amino acids. CDR1 is DFQATT and CDR2 is SNEGSKA in the germline V gene (reference sequence). CDR3 nucleotides: TGCAGTGCTAGAGGACTAGGCCCAGATACGCAGTATTTT. It encodes CSARGLGPDTQYF.

This sequence joins TRBV20-1 and TRBJ1-2; D is uncertain. This CDR3 has 13 residues. Trimming removed 7 bases from V and 8 bases from J, with 20 bases in between. The germline V gene encodes CDR1 DFQATT and CDR2 SNEGSKA (reference sequence). The CDR3 sequence: CSGSYSIEYGYTF. In nucleotides, the CDR3 is TGCAGTGGGTCCTATTCGATTGAGTACGGCTACACCTTC.

This clonotype showed up just a few times. The V call is TRBV12-3 or TRBV12-4, the J call TRBJ2-1; D is perhaps TRBD2 (6 bases). V shed 4 bases and J shed 8 bases, with 15 bases lying between them. The CDR3 sequence is 14 residues long. As DNA, the CDR3 is TGTGCCAGCAGTTCCCCCGGAGCGGGCGATGAGCAGTTCTTC. It yields the protein CASSSPGAGDEQFF.

This clonotype was recorded at least ten times. CDR3 coding DNA: TGTGCCAGCAGCTTAATGCTCTCCTACGAGCAGTACTTC. As protein: CASSLMLSYEQYF. The J gene is TRBJ2-7, the V gene TRBV7-2, with D hard to call. V was shortened by 2 bases and J by 0 bases, with 5 bases between the two germline ends. Per germline, CDR1 SGHTA and CDR2 FQGNSA. This CDR3 region has 13 residues. The full variable domain, rest sourced from reference TRBV7-2 and TRBJ2-7, is GAGVSQSPSNKVTEKGKDVELRCDPISGHTALYWYRQSLGQGLEFLIYFQGNSAPDKSGLPSDRFSAERTGGSVSTLTIQRTQQEDSAVYLCASSLMLSYEQYFGPGTRLTVT.

The V and J genes are TRBV7-2 and TRBJ1-6; D gene uncertain. Trimming cost V 7 bases and J 8 bases, with 24 bases left between them. CDR3 length: 17 residues. In germline, CDR1 is SGHTA, CDR2 FQGNSA. CDR3 DNA: TGTGCCAGCACCGAAAGACGTAGGACCATGAAAGATTCACCCCTCCACTTT. Protein sequence: CASTERRRTMKDSPLHF.

This chain connects TRBV28 to TRBJ1-5; D is undetermined. The V gene's germline CDR1 is MDHEN and CDR2 SYDVKM. With 0 bases removed from V and 0 bases from J, the gap between germline ends came to 12 bases. This CDR3 contains 17 residues. The CDR3 reads CASSLWPEPGSNQPQHF. CDR3 nucleotide sequence: TGTGCCAGCAGTTTATGGCCAGAACCTGGTAGCAATCAGCCCCAGCATTTT.

J is TRBJ1-1 and V is TRBV7-3, with 10 bases lining up with TRBD1. This CDR3 is 17 amino acids long. V gave up 3 bases and J gave up 0 bases; unmatched junction bases: 7. CDR1 is SGHTA and CDR2 is FQGTGA in the germline V gene. The CDR3 loop reads CASSLTGGSYMNTEAFF. The CDR3 DNA sequence: TGTGCCAGCAGCTTGACAGGGGGCTCCTACATGAACACTGAAGCTTTCTTT.

There are a few counts of this clonotype. The CDR3 sequence: CASSTSRVRETQYF. CDR3 DNA sequence: TGTGCCAGCAGTACCAGCAGGGTTCGAGAGACCCAGTACTTC. The chain couples TRBV6-5 to TRBJ2-5, with a possible D match to TRBD1 (5 bases). V gave up 5 bases and J gave up 4 bases, with 14 bases separating them. Looked up from germline, CDR1 is MNHEY and CDR2 is SVGAGI. This CDR3 has 14 residues.

There are a few counts of this clonotype. The chain employs TRBV10-3 and TRBJ2-1; TRBD2 aligns across 12 bases. V lost 6 bases, J lost 9 bases, and 3 bases stayed unmatched. The germline CDR1 and CDR2 sequences are ENHRY and SYGVKD. The CDR3 sequence is 13 residues long. The CDR3 DNA is TGTGCCATCAGCCCGACTAGCGGGGGTGAGCAGTTCTTC. Protein product: CAISPTSGGEQFF.